The 4 T cell receptor beta chains below all came from one sample that was sequenced in a study of CD8 T cells in ankylosing spondylitis. TCRdb processed the 5' RACE reads anew with MiXCR; each CDR3 protein has one entry. The table records about 210,000 distinct CDR3 sequences, 8% to 10% of them present only once. Sequencing was performed on blood, either unsorted or a sorted T cell fraction (not recorded which). These TCRs come from a female donor with ankylosing spondylitis or in good health (not recorded which).

This clonotype was detected ten times or more. The chain employs TRBV6-5 and TRBJ2-4; D tentatively fits TRBD1 or TRBD2 (5 bases each). CDR1 is MNHEY and CDR2 is SVGAGI in the germline V gene. The length of the CDR3 is 15 residues. Trimming cost V 2 bases and J 5 bases, with 13 bases left between them. CDR3 DNA sequence: TGTGCCAGCAGTTACGGGCAGGGAGTACAAAACATTCAGTACTTC. Residues: CASSYGQGVQNIQYF.

This clonotype occurred many times. The rearrangement links TRBV20-1 to TRBJ1-1; D not resolved. The CDR3 consists of 14 residues. The V gene lost 6 bases and the J gene lost 5 bases, with 19 bases spanning the gap. Germline values: CDR1 DFQATT, CDR2 SNEGSKA (reference sequence). The CDR3 DNA reads as TGCAGTGCCCCTAGGAGCAGGAGGTTAACTGAAGCTTTCTTT. This encodes CSAPRSRRLTEAFF.

The V call is TRBV7-2, the J call TRBJ1-1; no clear D. The CDR3 is made up of 14 amino acids. Germline CDR1 reads SGHTA; CDR2 reads FQGNSA. V was pared by 3 bases and J by 8 bases, with 16 bases between. The CDR3 here is CASSFRGYIGEAFF. The CDR3 bases are TGTGCCAGCAGCTTCCGCGGGTACATCGGAGAAGCTTTCTTT.

This clonotype was detected many times. V usage is TRBV10-2 and J usage is TRBJ1-1; 7 bases map to TRBD1. Germline V lookup: CDR1 WSHSY, CDR2 SAAADI. The J segment lost 2 bases and the V segment lost 6 bases, leaving 9 bases of the junction unmatched. CDR3 length: 15 amino acids. CDR3 amino acids: CASRDLGQTNTEAFF. The CDR3, as DNA: TGCGCCAGCAGAGACCTGGGACAGACCAACACTGAAGCTTTCTTT.